The 3 T cell receptor beta chains below were found in one sample sequenced in a study of T cells in Graves' hyperthyroidism and ophthalmopathy. Amplified TCR beta CDR3 regions came from RNA transcripts. An initial round of RT-PCR targeting the TCR CDR3 relied on the HTBI primer set. TCRdb analysed the multiplex PCR reads with MiXCR anew, one entry per CDR3 protein. Of 550,000 to 850,000 distinct CDR3 sequences in the sample, around 19% were seen once. Input material: blood. Every receptor here comes from a woman in her 50s with Graves' hyperthyroidism that later progressed to Graves' ophthalmopathy.

The rearrangement uses TRBV6-5 and TRBJ2-6; no clear D gene. This CDR3 has 16 amino acids. CDR1 and CDR2 from the germline V gene are MNHEY and SVGAGI. Trimming took off 0 bases at V and 0 bases at J, with 6 bases between the two ends. The CDR3 loop is CASSYSRSSGANVLTF. The DNA for the CDR3 is TGTGCCAGCAGTTACTCAAGGAGCTCTGGGGCCAACGTCCTGACTTTC.

This clonotype occurred many times. The chain is built from TRBV7-2 and TRBJ2-7; 9 bases match TRBD2. Per the germline V gene, CDR1 is SGHTA and CDR2 is FQGNSA. The CDR3 length is 15 residues. V dropped 5 bases and J dropped 2; count of bases not matched to a gene: 7. In DNA, the CDR3 is TGTGCCAGCAGCCGTACTGGCGGGGGGGCCTACGAGCAGTACTTC. It specifies CASSRTGGGAYEQYF. The full variable domain, rest sourced from reference TRBV7-2 and TRBJ2-7, is GAGVSQSPSNKVTEKGKDVELRCDPISGHTALYWYRQSLGQGLEFLIYFQGNSAPDKSGLPSDRFSAERTGGSVSTLTIQRTQQEDSAVYLCASSRTGGGAYEQYFGPGTRLTVT.

This clonotype was recorded at least ten times. The chain combines TRBV14 with TRBJ2-1, with 8 bases identical to TRBD2. Germline trimming cut 1 base from V and 8 bases from J; bases unmatched to any gene: 10. CDR3 size: 16 residues. Germline-derived CDR1 and CDR2 are SGHDN and FVKESK. The CDR3 sequence: CASSQVPSGGRDEQFF. As DNA, the CDR3 is TGTGCCAGCAGCCAAGTCCCGAGCGGGGGTAGGGATGAGCAGTTCTTC.